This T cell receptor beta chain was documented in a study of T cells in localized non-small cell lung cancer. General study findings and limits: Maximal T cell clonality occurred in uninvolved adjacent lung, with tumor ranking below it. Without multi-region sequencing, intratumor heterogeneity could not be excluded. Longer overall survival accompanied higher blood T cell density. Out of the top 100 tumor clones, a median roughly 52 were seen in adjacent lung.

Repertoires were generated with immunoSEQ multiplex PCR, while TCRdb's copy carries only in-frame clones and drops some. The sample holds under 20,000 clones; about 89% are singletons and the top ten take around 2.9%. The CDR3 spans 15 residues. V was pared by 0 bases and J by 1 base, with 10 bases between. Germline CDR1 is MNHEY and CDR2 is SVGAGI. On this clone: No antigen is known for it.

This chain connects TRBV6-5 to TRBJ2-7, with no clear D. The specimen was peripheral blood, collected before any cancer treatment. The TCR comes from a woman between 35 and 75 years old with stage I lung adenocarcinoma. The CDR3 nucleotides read TGTGCCAGCAGTTACTCAGCAGCCATTTCCTACGAGCAGTACTTC. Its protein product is CASSYSAAISYEQYF.